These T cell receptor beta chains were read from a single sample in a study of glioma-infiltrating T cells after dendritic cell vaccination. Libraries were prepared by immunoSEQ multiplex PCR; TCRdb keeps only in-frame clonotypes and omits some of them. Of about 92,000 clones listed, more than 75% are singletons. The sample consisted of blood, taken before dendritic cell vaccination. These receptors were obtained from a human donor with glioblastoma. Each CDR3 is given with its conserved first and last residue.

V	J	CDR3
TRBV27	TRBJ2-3	CASSLWTGALGTDTQYF
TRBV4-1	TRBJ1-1	CASSHDELSGPNTEAFF
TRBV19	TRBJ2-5	CASSTSGAVPREQYF
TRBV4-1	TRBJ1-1	CASTQSGAGDTEAFF
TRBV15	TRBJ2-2	CATSRDLAGGRTGELFF
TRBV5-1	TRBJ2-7	CASSLGLAGGYEQYF
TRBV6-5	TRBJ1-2	CASSYTGWANYGYTF
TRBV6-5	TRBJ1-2	CASSRAGAYGYTF
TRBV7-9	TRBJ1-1	CASSAGSGITSFF
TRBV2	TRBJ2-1	CASSGRTGSSYNEQFF
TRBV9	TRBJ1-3	CASSATATGGNTIYF
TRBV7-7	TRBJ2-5	CASSLARSEGETQYF
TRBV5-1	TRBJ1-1	CASSLGTGRLNTEAFF
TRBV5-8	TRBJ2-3	CASSSGLASDTQYF
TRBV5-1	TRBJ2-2	CASRDGLNTGELFF
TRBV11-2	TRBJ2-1	CASPGTGNEQFF
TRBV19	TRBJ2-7	CASSIATTYEQYF
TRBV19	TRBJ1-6	CAIGTGNSPLHF
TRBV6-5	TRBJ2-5	CASSQQEGGVGTQYF
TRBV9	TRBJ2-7	CASSVSGTGPSYEQYF
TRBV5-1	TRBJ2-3	CASSLGPETTDTQYF
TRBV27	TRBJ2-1	CASSPTPSSYNEQFF
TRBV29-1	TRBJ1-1	CSVEQDRDEAFF
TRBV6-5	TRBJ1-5	CASSPGDRVDQPQHF
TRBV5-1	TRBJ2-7	CASSLAGGGYEQYF
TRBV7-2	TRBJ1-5	CASSLIQGGYQPQHF
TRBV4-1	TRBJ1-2	CASSQTQVRTIVSYGYTF
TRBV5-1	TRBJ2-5	CASKPPGTGFFQETQYF
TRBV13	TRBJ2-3	CASSLRMPTSGRTDTQYF
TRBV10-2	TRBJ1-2	CASSMTGIGGYTF
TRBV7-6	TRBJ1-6	CASSQDRGFSPLHF
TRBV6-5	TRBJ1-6	CASRLDRRNSPLHF
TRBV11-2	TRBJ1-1	CASSLVGGGNTEAFF
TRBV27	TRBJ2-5	CASSSDSQETQYF
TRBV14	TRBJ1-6	CASSQGATGISSPLHF
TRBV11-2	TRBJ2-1	CASSLERQNNEQFF
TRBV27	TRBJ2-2	CASSLEFTGSNTGELFF
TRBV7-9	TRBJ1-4	CASSLISGPANEKLFF
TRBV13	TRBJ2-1	CASSFGGEQFF
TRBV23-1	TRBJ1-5	CASSQSRDRVNQPQHF
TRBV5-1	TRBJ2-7	CASRPAGSYEQYF
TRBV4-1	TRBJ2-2	CASSYVGELFF
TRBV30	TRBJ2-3	CAWSLASDTQYF
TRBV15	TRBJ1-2	CATSRRTGDSGYTF
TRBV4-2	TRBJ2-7	CASRPLAGGSYEQYF
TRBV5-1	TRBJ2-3	CASSRRGQGSDTQYF